A selection of T cell receptor beta chains follows, all from one sample in a study of cytomegalovirus exposure and HLA in healthy donors. TCRdb keeps only in-frame clones here, not all; method: immunoSEQ multiplex PCR. The sample includes about 140,000 clones. The sequencing input was PBMCs. These receptors originate from a woman between 18 and 29 years old in good health and CMV-seronegative. Each CDR3 is given with its conserved first and last residue. The D gene is left open where the match is weak.

J: TRBJ2-2; V: TRBV7-7; D: TRBD1; CDR3: CASSFHRDRVNAGELFF; DNA: TGTGCTAGCAGCTTTCATAGAGACAGGGTGAACGCCGGGGAGCTGTTTTTT
J: TRBJ2-7; V: TRBV7-9; D: -; CDR3: CASSLAGGSGGLVEQYF; DNA: TGTGCCAGCAGCTTAGCTGGGGGCTCAGGAGGATTGGTCGAGCAGTACTTC
J: TRBJ1-1; V: TRBV6-5; D: -; CDR3: CASSSVDRATEAFF; DNA: TGTGCCAGCAGTTCAGTGGACAGAGCGACTGAAGCTTTCTTT
J: TRBJ2-7; V: TRBV5-1; D: TRBD2; CDR3: CASSSWTSGGEQYF; DNA: TGCGCCAGCAGCTCTTGGACTAGCGGGGGCGAGCAGTACTTC
J: TRBJ2-7; V: TRBV15; D: -; CDR3: CATSGGPRDLNEQYF; DNA: TGTGCCACCAGCGGAGGACCCAGGGATCTCAACGAGCAGTACTTC
J: TRBJ1-1; V: TRBV5-1; D: TRBD1; CDR3: CASSLGQGIEAFF; DNA: TGCGCCAGCAGCTTAGGACAGGGAATCGAAGCTTTCTTT
J: TRBJ1-4; V: TRBV19; D: TRBD1; CDR3: CASSAGTGVWEKLFF; DNA: TGTGCCAGTAGTGCCGGGACAGGGGTTTGGGAAAAACTGTTTTTT
J: TRBJ2-1; V: TRBV30; D: TRBD2; CDR3: CAWSSRLAAGGPGPYNEQFF; DNA: TGTGCCTGGAGTTCTCGTCTGGCGGCGGGAGGGCCGGGACCCTACAATGAGCAGTTCTTC
J: TRBJ1-2; V: TRBV21-1; D: -; CDR3: CASSKMAYGYTF; DNA: TGTGCCAGCAGCAAAATGGCCTATGGCTACACCTTC
J: TRBJ2-5; V: TRBV5-6; D: TRBD1; CDR3: CASSGTYQGEETQYF; DNA: TGTGCCAGCAGCGGGACCTACCAGGGGGAAGAGACCCAGTACTTC
J: TRBJ2-7; V: TRBV7-9; D: -; CDR3: CASSSTVYEQYF; DNA: TGTGCCAGCAGCTCCACTGTATACGAGCAGTACTTC
J: TRBJ2-1; V: TRBV2; D: -; CDR3: CASNRTEQFF; DNA: TGTGCCAGCAACCGGACAGAGCAGTTCTTC
J: TRBJ2-7; V: TRBV4-1; D: TRBD2; CDR3: CASSQAAGGRVYEQYF; DNA: TGCGCCAGCAGCCAAGCCGCGGGAGGGAGGGTCTACGAGCAGTACTTC
J: TRBJ2-1; V: TRBV7-9; D: TRBD2; CDR3: CASSASSGGNEQFF; DNA: TGTGCCAGCAGCGCAAGTAGCGGGGGCAATGAGCAGTTCTTC
J: TRBJ2-2; V: TRBV28; D: -; CDR3: CASSSIGELFF; DNA: TGTGCCAGCAGTTCCATCGGGGAGCTGTTTTTT
J: TRBJ1-1; V: TRBV30; D: -; CDR3: CAWSQKQQAFF; DNA: TGTGCCTGGAGTCAGAAACAACAAGCTTTCTTT
J: TRBJ1-3; V: TRBV4-3; D: -; CDR3: CASSQDRAGNTIYF; DNA: TGCGCCAGCAGCCAAGACAGGGCTGGAAACACCATATATTTT
J: TRBJ2-3; V: TRBV7-3; D: -; CDR3: CASSGDETDTQYF; DNA: TGTGCCAGCAGCGGAGACGAGACAGATACGCAGTATTTT
J: TRBJ2-1; V: TRBV2; D: TRBD1; CDR3: CASRRGQGGDNEQFF; DNA: TGTGCCAGCAGAAGGGGACAGGGAGGGGACAATGAGCAGTTCTTC
J: TRBJ2-7; V: TRBV9; D: TRBD2; CDR3: CASSPGASGEYEQYF; DNA: TGTGCCAGCAGCCCAGGGGCTAGCGGGGAATACGAGCAGTACTTC
J: TRBJ1-2; V: TRBV19; D: TRBD1; CDR3: CASTDRGRGGYTF; DNA: TGTGCCAGCACCGACAGGGGGCGGGGTGGCTACACCTTC
J: TRBJ1-4; V: TRBV11-3; D: -; CDR3: CASSPSGTAEKLFF; DNA: TGTGCCAGCAGCCCTAGCGGCACAGCCGAAAAACTGTTTTTT